The rows below give T cell receptor beta chains drawn from one sample of a study of T-cell memory formation after mild COVID-19. TCRdb re-called the 5' RACE reads with MiXCR, one entry per CDR3 protein. Among 35,000 to 45,000 distinct CDR3 sequences listed, around 6.6% were seen once. Specimen: PBMCs or a T cell subset sorted from them (not recorded which). The origin of the receptors is an adult who had mild COVID-19 (a few samples of this study predate the infection). Cell type and time point are not known. Both conserved end residues are part of each CDR3. Each record gives: V gene, clone size, D gene, J gene, CDR3 DNA, CDR3 protein. The D gene is left open where the match is weak. For some rows the clone size is stated as once, few or many, or as a class when expanded; others skip it.

TRBV3-1	many	.	TRBJ2-1	TGTGCCAGCAGGTTGGCGAATGAGCAGTTCTTC	CASRLANEQFF
TRBV7-9	few	.	TRBJ2-2	TGTGCCAGCAGCTTTGGAGGGACAGGGGAGCTGTTTTTT	CASSFGGTGELFF
TRBV6-2/TRBV6-3	many	.	TRBJ2-7	TGTGCCAGCAGGGTCGGCGAGGGTCACTGGGACTTC	CASRVGEGHWDF
TRBV13	many	TRBD2	TRBJ2-5	TGTGCCAGCAGCCATAGACTAGCGGGGATGACGAGGGAGACCCAGTACTTC	CASSHRLAGMTRETQYF
TRBV3-1	.	.	TRBJ1-5	TGTGCCAGCAGCTCGCTGGATCAGCCCCAGCATTTT	CASSSLDQPQHF
TRBV5-6	many	TRBD1	TRBJ2-3	TGTGCCAGCAGCCCAGGGGGAAGCACAGATACGCAGTATTTT	CASSPGGSTDTQYF
TRBV10-3	.	.	TRBJ1-2	TGTGCCATCAGTGACAGCTATGGCTACACCTTC	CAISDSYGYTF
TRBV3-1	.	.	TRBJ2-5	TGTGCCAGCACCCACAGGGGGGGAGAGACCCAGTACTTC	CASTHRGGETQYF
TRBV11-2	many	.	TRBJ2-5	TGTGCCAGCAGCTTTAGCGGCTACCAAGAGACCCAGTACTTC	CASSFSGYQETQYF
TRBV20-1	few	.	TRBJ2-5	TGCAGTGCTACCCTACAGGGTGGTGGACAAGAGACCCAGTACTTC	CSATLQGGGQETQYF
TRBV6-4	many	.	TRBJ2-6	TGTGCCAGCAGTCCCTATCTAATACAATTTCTTGACTCTGGGGCCAACGTCCTGACTTTC	CASSPYLIQFLDSGANVLTF